This passage covers 25 T cell receptor beta chains from one sample sequenced in a study of breast tumors, draining lymph nodes, adjacent tissues. Samples came from axillary lymph nodes draining the breast cancer. TCRdb ran MiXCR on the multiplex PCR reads and lists one entry per CDR3 protein. Of 100,000 or so distinct CDR3 sequences listed, approximately 22% are singletons. The sequencing input was axillary lymph node tissue. The receptor source for this set is a female donor with breast cancer. Some clones in this sample may be carry-over from other donors' samples.

This clonotype was seen many times. The chain employs TRBV4-1 and TRBJ1-2; D may be TRBD1 (5 bases). The CDR3 spans 17 residues. Germline CDR1 reads MGHRA; CDR2 reads YSYEKL. Trimming cost V 1 base and J 5 bases, with 20 bases left between them. DNA of the CDR3: TGCGCCAGCAGCCAAGTAGGGAGGGGTCCCCTTGGTTATGGCTACACCTTC. Encoded protein: CASSQVGRGPLGYGYTF.

Turning to this clonotype: This likely comes from a read error, as the CDR3 has no conserved phenylalanine or tryptophan at its end. No DNA is shown, since the ends of the CDR3 on it are uncertain; the CDR3 is the one TCRdb lists. The V call is TRBV4-1, the J call TRBJ1-4. The CDR3 is 16 amino acids long, termini counted. CDR1 and CDR2 (germline): MGHRA, YSYEKL. The CDR3 region is CASSHRLTSTNEKLFY.

This clonotype was counted once. A much larger clone differs by one base, so this may be a read error. The final CDR3 position lacks the conserved phenylalanine or tryptophan, pointing to a likely read error. The rearrangement joins TRBV10-2 to TRBJ2-3; no clear D. Germline CDR1 is WSHSY and CDR2 is SAAADI. The CDR3 runs 10 residues. Between the trimmed V and J ends, which lost 8 bases and 4 bases, there was a span of 4 bases. The CDR3: CASFADTQYL. CDR3 bases: TGCGCCAGCTTCGCAGATACGCAGTATCTT.

In its sample, this clonotype was seen many times. J is TRBJ1-6 and V is TRBV3-1; D remains unclear. Germline CDR1 reads LGHDT; CDR2 reads YNNKEL (reference sequence). Trimming cost V 4 bases and J 5 bases, with 9 bases left between them. The CDR3 covers 14 residues. This CDR3 is CASSPGVDNSPLHF. CDR3 coding DNA: TGTGCCAGCAGCCCCGGGGTGGATAATTCACCCCTCCACTTT.

This clonotype was detected many times. V and J are TRBV19 and TRBJ2-6, with 9 bases that match TRBD1. The CDR3 loop spans 16 amino acids. The junction had 4 bases not matched to a gene; V was cut back by 6 bases and J by 1 base. Looked up from germline, CDR1 is LNHDA and CDR2 is SQIVND (reference sequence). The DNA for the CDR3 is TGTGCCAGTAGGGACAGGGGATCTTCTGGGGCCAACGTCCTGACTTTC. Translating it yields CASRDRGSSGANVLTF. Full variable domain (rest looked up from reference TRBV19 and TRBJ2-6): DGGITQSPKYLFRKEGQNVTLSCEQNLNHDAMYWYRQDPGQGLRLIYYSQIVNDFQKGDIAEGYSVSREKKESFPLTVTSAQKNPTAFYLCASRDRGSSGANVLTFGAGSRLTVL.

Ten or more counts support this clonotype. The rearrangement links TRBV19 to TRBJ2-5; 7 bases fit TRBD1. With 5 bases clipped from V and 10 bases from J, the junction kept 13 bases outside the gene matches. Germline V lookup: CDR1 LNHDA, CDR2 SQIVND (reference sequence). The CDR3 runs to 14 residues. CDR3 amino acids: CASSSGQTNRGQYF. DNA of the CDR3: TGTGCCAGTAGTTCGGGACAGACTAATAGGGGCCAGTACTTC. Full variable domain (rest looked up from reference TRBV19 and TRBJ2-5): DGGITQSPKYLFRKEGQNVTLSCEQNLNHDAMYWYRQDPGQGLRLIYYSQIVNDFQKGDIAEGYSVSREKKESFPLTVTSAQKNPTAFYLCASSSGQTNRGQYFGPGTRLLVL.

This clonotype was counted many times. The chain is built from TRBV7-3 and TRBJ2-5, with D possibly TRBD2 on 5 matching bases. Trimming removed 5 bases from V and 5 bases from J, with 18 bases in between. CDR3 length: 15 residues. Germline lookup yields CDR1 SGHTA and CDR2 FQGTGA. CDR3 residues: CASSPGGRVRETQYF. The CDR3 bases are TGTGCCAGCAGCCCCGGAGGCCGAGTCCGGGAGACCCAGTACTTC.

This clonotype turned up a few times. The J gene is TRBJ2-1, the V gene TRBV28, with D maybe TRBD1 (6 bases). The CDR3 loop spans 15 amino acids. In germline, CDR1 is MDHEN, CDR2 SYDVKM. Trimming removed 10 bases at V and 7 bases at J, with 23 bases between. Here the CDR3 reads CATFSNRVLGNEQFF. The CDR3 DNA reads as TGTGCCACCTTTTCGAACAGGGTCCTAGGAAATGAGCAGTTCTTC.

This clonotype was found many times. V is TRBV6-6 and J is TRBJ2-3, with D unresolved. Germline V gene data show CDR1 as MNHNY and CDR2 as SVGAGI (reference sequence). The CDR3 has 13 residues. The ends were cut back, 5 bases at V and 3 bases at J, with 9 bases in the middle. Here the CDR3 DNA reads TGTGCCAGCAGTATATTAAGAACAGATACGCAGTATTTT. The encoded protein is CASSILRTDTQYF.

In its sample, this clonotype was seen many times. V is TRBV10-1 and J is TRBJ2-7; a possible D gene is TRBD2 (5 bases). Trimming stripped 6 bases from V and 2 bases from J, with 14 bases between. Germline values: CDR1 WNHNN, CDR2 SYGVQD (reference sequence). CDR3 length equals 14 residues. The CDR3: CASRAKSGAYEQYF. CDR3 DNA: TGCGCCAGCAGAGCCAAGAGCGGAGCCTACGAGCAGTACTTC.

Comment on this clonotype: A much larger clone differs by one base, so this may be a read error. The chain couples TRBV20-1 to TRBJ2-3; 12 bases map to TRBD2. The CDR3 is 16 residues long. The V segment lost 5 bases and the J segment 8 bases; nucleotides outside the gene matches: 14. Germline V gene sequence: CDR1 DFQATT, CDR2 SNEGSKA (reference sequence). The CDR3 bases are TGCAGTGCTCAAGGACGACTAGCGGGAGTGGCAGGTACGCAGTATTTT. This gives the protein CSAQGRLAGVAGTQYF.

Note on this clonotype: A clone one base away is much larger, so this may be a read error. This chain uses TRBV19 with TRBJ1-5; D gene unclear. CDR3 size: 13 residues. CDR1 and CDR2 from the germline V gene are LNHDA and SQIVND (reference sequence). The CDR3 DNA follows: TGTGCCGGTAGTCCGAGGCCAGATCAGCCCCAGCATTTT. This gives the protein CAGSPRPDQPQHF. Full variable domain (rest looked up from reference TRBV19 and TRBJ1-5): DGGITQSPKYLFRKEGQNVTLSCEQNLNHDAMYWYRQDPGQGLRLIYYSQIVNDFQKGDIAEGYSVSREKKESFPLTVTSAQKNPTAFYLCAGSPRPDQPQHFGDGTRLSIL.

This clonotype was found a few times. CDR3 coding DNA: TGTGCCAGCAGTTGGGACACCCGCACCGGGGAGCTGTTTTTT. Translation gives CASSWDTRTGELFF. The chain couples TRBV12-3 or TRBV12-4 to TRBJ2-2, with D perhaps TRBD1 (6 bases). CDR3 length: 14 amino acids. Trimming took 4 bases from V and 4 from J, leaving 10 bases between them.

This clonotype was seen many times. The rearrangement links TRBV11-1 to TRBJ1-2; perhaps TRBD1 as D (5 bases). This CDR3 region has 16 residues. The V end was cut by 5 bases, the J end by 2 bases, with 18 bases between. From germline, CDR1 is SGHAT and CDR2 FQDESV (reference sequence). The CDR3 sequence: CASSHPWGSGNYGYTF. The CDR3 DNA is TGTGCCAGCAGCCATCCTTGGGGGTCCGGAAACTATGGCTACACCTTC.

This clonotype has a single count. A single base separates this from a much larger clone, so it may be a read error. The chain joins TRBV6-1 to TRBJ2-7, with D perhaps TRBD1 (5 bases). Germline loops: CDR1 MNHNS, CDR2 SASEGT. This CDR3 region has 16 residues. The V and J ends lost 5 bases and 3 bases respectively, with 20 bases between them. CDR3: CASSPPGSRAIYEQYF. In DNA, the CDR3 is TGTGCCAGCAGTCCCCCCGGCAGCAGGGCCATCTACGAGCAGTACTTC.

This clonotype was recorded many times. J is TRBJ1-6 and V is TRBV5-1, with TRBD1 as a possible D gene (5 bases). The V gene's germline CDR1 is SGHRS and CDR2 YFSETQ. Trimming removed 0 bases from V and 10 bases from J, with 17 bases in between. This CDR3 region has 16 residues. The CDR3 is CASSLARQGDGSPLHF. Written as DNA, the CDR3 is TGCGCCAGCAGCTTGGCCCGGCAGGGAGATGGATCACCCCTCCACTTT.

The chain employs TRBV30 and TRBJ1-4; TRBD1 is a possible D gene (6 bases). The germline V and J ends were trimmed by 0 bases and 6 bases, with 11 bases remaining between them. Germline-derived CDR1 and CDR2 are GTSNPN and SVGIG (reference sequence). This CDR3 contains 14 residues. The DNA of the CDR3 is TGTGCCTGGAGTGTAGTGGGGGCTCATGAAAAACTGTTTTTT. Encoded protein: CAWSVVGAHEKLFF.

The V and J genes are TRBV5-6 and TRBJ2-5; the match to TRBD2 covers 13 bases. CDR3 size: 16 residues. Germline assignment: CDR1 SGHDT and CDR2 YYEEEE. V was pared by 4 bases and J by 6 bases, with 9 bases of the junction left unmatched. The CDR3 spells CASSTYRLAGGQTQYF. CDR3 nucleotide sequence: TGTGCCAGCAGCACCTATAGACTAGCGGGAGGTCAGACCCAGTACTTC. The full variable domain, with the rest looked up from reference TRBV5-6 and TRBJ2-5, is DAGVTQSPTHLIKTRGQQVTLRCSPKSGHDTVSWYQQALGQGPQFIFQYYEEEERQRGNFPDRFSGHQFPNYSSELNVNALLLGDSALYLCASSTYRLAGGQTQYFGPGTRLLVL.

This clonotype showed up many times. The chain is built from TRBV4-1 and TRBJ2-1; D might be TRBD2 (6 bases). The germline gives CDR1 MGHRA, CDR2 YSYEKL. V was clipped by 1 base and J by 0 bases, with 13 bases between them. CDR3 length: 17 amino acids. Here the CDR3 reads CASSQAPSVSSYNEQFF. The CDR3 DNA is TGCGCCAGCAGCCAAGCGCCTAGCGTATCCTCCTACAATGAGCAGTTCTTC.

This clonotype showed up many times. The genes are TRBV19 and TRBJ1-6; tentatively, D is TRBD1 (6 bases). CDR1 and CDR2 (germline): LNHDA, SQIVND (reference sequence). This CDR3 is 17 amino acids long. V shed 5 bases and J shed 0 bases, with 14 bases lying between them. This CDR3 reads CASSPRQASSYNSPLHF. The CDR3 DNA sequence: TGTGCCAGTAGTCCGAGACAGGCGAGCTCCTATAATTCACCCCTCCACTTT.

This clonotype was counted at least ten times. The chain joins TRBV4-1 to TRBJ2-3; 10 bases line up with TRBD2. Losses at the gene ends were 1 base for V and 9 bases for J; bases not matched to a gene: 7. CDR1 MGHRA and CDR2 YSYEKL come from the germline V gene. This CDR3 contains 15 residues. CDR3 sequence: CASSQAPSGSGTQYF. In DNA, the CDR3 is TGCGCCAGCAGCCAAGCCCCTAGCGGGAGCGGCACGCAGTATTTT.

This clonotype was detected many times. The chain couples TRBV7-3 to TRBJ2-1; D possibly corresponds to TRBD2 (5 bases). This CDR3 has 15 amino acids. The germline CDR1 and CDR2 sequences are SGHTA and FQGTGA. The ends were cut back, 3 bases at V and 0 bases at J, with 9 bases in the middle. The CDR3 DNA sequence: TGTGCCAGCAGCTTTGCGGGCGGCTCCTACAATGAGCAGTTCTTC. This translates into CASSFAGGSYNEQFF.

The table lists this clonotype with many counts. In DNA, the CDR3 is TGCGCCAGCAGCCAAGTGTCAGGGTCGAACACCGGGGAGCTGTTTTTT. This codes for CASSQVSGSNTGELFF. V is TRBV4-1 and J is TRBJ2-2, with D perhaps matching TRBD1 (5 bases). Trimming removed 1 base from V and 0 bases from J, with 9 bases in between. The length of the CDR3 is 16 residues. Germline V gives CDR1 MGHRA, CDR2 YSYEKL.

V gene TRBV27 combines with J gene TRBJ2-5; TRBD2 aligns across 9 bases. This CDR3 is built from 14 residues. V was pared by 6 bases and J by 4 bases, with 6 bases of the junction left unmatched. Germline V CDR1 and CDR2: MNHEY, SMNVEV (reference sequence). This CDR3 is CASSRRLAVETQYF. The CDR3 bases are TGTGCCAGCAGCCGCCGACTAGCGGTAGAGACCCAGTACTTC.

This clonotype was detected many times. The rearrangement links TRBV7-8 to TRBJ2-1, with D perhaps being TRBD1 or TRBD2 (5 bases each). CDR1 is SGHVS and CDR2 is FQNEAQ in the germline V gene. The CDR3 length is 14 residues. The V end lost 2 bases, the J end lost 6 bases, and 11 bases lay between the germline ends. CDR3 DNA: TGTGCCAGCAGCTTACGGGGCCTCGGCAATGAGCAGTTCTTC. As protein: CASSLRGLGNEQFF.